This TCR beta chain was documented in a study of PD-1 blockade in classical Hodgkin lymphoma. General observations from the study: What caused the repertoire differences, perhaps disease activity or prior therapy, remains undefined. The study found complete responders had baseline diversity similar to newly diagnosed patients.

Notes on this clone: As yet, its antigen is unknown.

Relapses following autologous stem cell transplantation were seen in all patients, with brentuximab vedotin exposure varying. Here immunoSEQ multiplex PCR was the method, and the copy in TCRdb shows in-frame clones only, minus some. The data contain 15,000 to 20,000 clones, around 85% of them singletons. CDR3 length: 16 amino acids. The V gene lost 0 bases and the J gene lost 5 bases, with 17 bases spanning the gap. Germline V gene lookup returns CDR1 SGDLS and CDR2 YYNGEE. This specimen was peripheral blood mononuclear cells (PBMCs), taken at baseline. This sequence originates from a human donor with classical Hodgkin lymphoma. The gene calls are TRBV9 and TRBJ2-5; either TRBD1 or TRBD2 may supply D (5 bases each). The DNA for the CDR3 is TGTGCCAGCAGCGTAGCGCCTAGAGGGGCGAGTGAGACCCAGTACTTC. Protein product: CASSVAPRGASETQYF.